What follows are 27 T cell receptor beta chains derived from one specimen sequenced in a study of shared clonotypes between healthy human individuals. The protocol was immunoSEQ multiplex PCR, while the TCRdb copy is restricted to in-frame clones and leaves out a portion. The table shows millions of clones, with roughly 92% occurring only once. Material for sequencing was naive CD4+ T cells sorted from blood. Indicated subset: CD45RA+ positively selected. Source of these receptors: a man between 18 and 35 years old in good health.

The rearrangement joins TRBV6-6 to TRBJ1-2; weak D call: TRBD1 (6 bases). CDR3 length equals 13 residues. Per the germline V gene, CDR1 is MNHNY and CDR2 is SVGAGI (reference sequence). V was cut by 2 bases and J by 8 bases, with 12 bases left in between. CDR3 in amino acids: CASSYPQGGGYTF. The CDR3 DNA is TGTGCCAGCAGTTACCCACAGGGAGGCGGCTACACCTTC.

The chain is built from TRBV11-2 and TRBJ1-1, with D possibly TRBD1 on 5 matching bases. Germline assignment: CDR1 SGHAT and CDR2 FQNNGV. With 1 base removed from V and 0 bases from J, the gap between germline ends came to 12 bases. The CDR3 runs to 16 residues. CDR3 residues: CASSLGVKGLNTEAFF. In nucleotides, the CDR3 is TGTGCCAGCAGCTTAGGGGTTAAGGGGTTGAACACTGAAGCTTTCTTT.

The genes are TRBV19 and TRBJ2-1; D possibly corresponds to TRBD1 (5 bases). The CDR3 has 15 amino acids. V dropped 10 bases and J dropped 0 bases, with 16 bases sitting between them. Germline V CDR1 and CDR2: LNHDA, SQIVND (reference sequence). The CDR3 nucleotides are TGTGCCACGACAGTCCTTGCTAGCTCCTACAATGAGCAGTTCTTC. Its protein is CATTVLASSYNEQFF.

The V gene is TRBV10-3, the J gene TRBJ2-2; D may match TRBD1 or TRBD2 (5 bases each). CDR3 size: 14 residues. V dropped 10 bases and J dropped 0 bases, with 12 bases sitting between them. Looked up from germline, CDR1 is ENHRY and CDR2 is SYGVKD. Written as DNA, the CDR3 is TGTGCCACTAGGGACGGAACGAACACCGGGGAGCTGTTTTTT. It specifies CATRDGTNTGELFF.

About this clone: Relative to the germline gene, one junction end is altered; a read error may explain this. This chain joins TRBV7-7 and TRBJ2-5; 7 bases match TRBD2. Looked up from germline, CDR1 is SSHAT and CDR2 is FNYEAQ (reference sequence). There are 14 residues in the CDR3. The CDR3 protein is CASSLGLSQETQYF. DNA for the CDR3: TGTGCTAGCAGCTTGGGACTATCGCAAGAGACCCAGTACTTC.

The chain has TRBV6-6 and TRBJ1-6; D remains ambiguous. Per the germline V gene, CDR1 is MNHNY and CDR2 is SVGAGI (reference sequence). V lost 4 bases to trimming and J lost 7 bases, with 11 bases between them. The CDR3 runs 14 residues. CDR3 protein: CASSLLGSNSPLHF. In nucleotides, the CDR3 is TGTGCCAGCAGTTTACTTGGGAGCAATTCACCCCTCCACTTT.

The J gene is TRBJ1-6, the V gene TRBV6-5, with a possible D match to TRBD1 (6 bases). V lost 2 bases and J 0 bases, leaving 8 bases between the germline ends. This CDR3 has 16 amino acids. Germline V lookup: CDR1 MNHEY, CDR2 SVGAGI. CDR3 nucleotides: TGTGCCAGCAGTTACAAAGGGGGCTCCTATAATTCACCCCTCCACTTT. It translates to CASSYKGGSYNSPLHF.

The chain employs TRBV19 and TRBJ1-1; D is possibly TRBD1 (6 bases). The CDR3 covers 15 residues. CDR1 LNHDA and CDR2 SQIVND come from the germline V gene (reference sequence). Trimming pared 3 bases from V and 0 bases from J, leaving 11 bases between. The DNA of the CDR3 is TGTGCCAGTAGTATCCAGGGGAGCATGAACACTGAAGCTTTCTTT. Its translation: CASSIQGSMNTEAFF.

This chain joins TRBV5-4 and TRBJ2-1; the D is unclear. Germline V gene sequence: CDR1 SGHNT, CDR2 YYREEE (reference sequence). V was cut by 0 bases and J by 1 base, with 5 bases left in between. The length of the CDR3 is 14 residues. CDR3 loop: CASSLDYSYNEQFF. The CDR3 nucleotides are TGTGCCAGCAGCTTGGACTATTCCTACAATGAGCAGTTCTTC.

V is TRBV28 and J is TRBJ2-3, with 8 bases aligning to TRBD2. CDR3 length equals 15 residues. Germline V CDR1 and CDR2: MDHEN, SYDVKM. The junction had 4 bases not matched to a gene; V was cut back by 3 bases and J by 2 bases. This CDR3 reads CASSFERGNTDTQYF. The CDR3 DNA is TGTGCCAGCAGTTTTGAGCGGGGGAACACAGATACGCAGTATTTT.

This chain connects TRBV5-1 to TRBJ2-2; a weak D match, TRBD2 (5 bases). This CDR3 spans 15 amino acids. V was pared by 1 base and J by 1 base, with 8 bases between. Germline V CDR1 and CDR2: SGHRS, YFSETQ. The CDR3 DNA reads TGCGCCAGCAGCTTGAACGGGGAGAACACCGGGGAGCTGTTTTTT. It is translated as CASSLNGENTGELFF.

This clone was detected only once. The rearrangement joins TRBV7-3 to TRBJ2-7; 7 nucleotides line up with TRBD1. There are 15 residues in the CDR3. The V and J ends lost 5 bases and 5 bases, in that order; junction bases with no gene match: 12. From germline, CDR1 is SGHTA and CDR2 FQGTGA. In DNA form, the CDR3 reads TGTGCCAGCAGCCCATCGCTGACAGGGCGTAACGAGCAGTACTTC. Translating it yields CASSPSLTGRNEQYF.

V and J are TRBV5-4 and TRBJ1-1; maybe TRBD1 (6 bases). V was clipped by 0 bases and J by 1 base, with 19 bases between them. CDR1 is SGHNT, CDR2 YYREEE, per germline (reference sequence). CDR3 length: 18 amino acids. The DNA of the CDR3 is TGTGCCAGCAGCTTGGTGGACAGACCTAGGGGGGCGAACACTGAAGCTTTCTTT. Translation gives CASSLVDRPRGANTEAFF.

This chain uses TRBV6-6 with TRBJ2-3; 7 bases line up with TRBD1. Germline CDR1 and CDR2: MNHNY and SVGAGI (reference sequence). CDR3 length equals 14 residues. With 3 bases clipped from V and 7 bases from J, the junction kept 7 bases outside the gene matches. CDR3 amino acids: CASSYRVGGHTQYF. The CDR3 nucleotides read TGTGCCAGCAGTTATCGGGTAGGGGGCCATACGCAGTATTTT.

The CDR3 loop is CASSYRKVWNTEAFF. CDR3 DNA: TGTGCCAGCAGTTACCGGAAGGTGTGGAACACTGAAGCTTTCTTT. The chain couples TRBV6-6 to TRBJ1-1; D is undetermined. Germline CDR1 and CDR2: MNHNY and SVGAGI (reference sequence). The CDR3 has 15 amino acids. The V and J ends lost 2 bases and 1 base respectively, with 11 bases between them.

This clone has just one count. This sample includes further DNA sequences coding for the same CDR3. The chain joins TRBV6-5 to TRBJ2-7; D is uncertain. In germline, CDR1 is MNHEY, CDR2 SVGAGI. The length of the CDR3 is 13 residues. V gave up 4 bases and J gave up 2 bases, with 9 bases separating them. The CDR3 nucleotides are TGTGCCAGCAGTTCCCCGGGCACCTACGAGCAGTACTTC. Translating it yields CASSSPGTYEQYF.

The rearrangement links TRBV2 to TRBJ1-2; a weak D match, TRBD1 (6 bases). This CDR3 has 14 amino acids. The V gene lost 5 bases and the J gene lost 5 bases, with 15 bases spanning the gap. Germline V CDR1 and CDR2: SNHLY, FYNNEI. CDR3 sequence: CASSITGTSYGYTF. In nucleotides, the CDR3 is TGTGCCAGCAGTATCACCGGGACATCTTATGGCTACACCTTC.

A word on this clone: This same CDR3 is encoded by further DNA sequences in the sample. CDR3 nucleotide sequence: TGTGCCATCAGTGAAGGTGCCCAAGAGACCCAGTACTTC. Translating gives CAISEGAQETQYF. The chain couples TRBV10-3 to TRBJ2-5; D call uncertain. CDR1 and CDR2 from the germline V gene are ENHRY and SYGVKD. There are 13 residues in the CDR3. Trimming shortened V by 3 bases and J by 1 base, and 6 bases separated the two germline ends.

The genes are TRBV28 and TRBJ2-2; weak D call: TRBD2 (7 bases). Trimming shortened V by 7 bases and J by 2 bases, and 17 bases separated the two germline ends. This CDR3 is built from 16 residues. From germline, CDR1 is MDHEN and CDR2 SYDVKM. The CDR3 spells CASTTAGATNTGELFF. The CDR3 DNA is TGTGCCAGCACCACGGCGGGGGCAACAAACACCGGGGAGCTGTTTTTT.

The chain joins TRBV7-2 to TRBJ2-7; 9 nucleotides align to TRBD2. This CDR3 has 14 amino acids. Germline V gives CDR1 SGHTA, CDR2 FQGNSA. Trimming cost V 3 bases and J 7 bases; bases outside gene matches: 7. CDR3: CASSFSGGPGEQYF. The DNA for the CDR3 is TGTGCCAGCAGCTTCAGCGGGGGGCCAGGAGAGCAGTACTTC.

On this clone itself: The identical CDR3 is also encoded by other nucleotide sequences in the sample. The rearrangement joins TRBV6-1 to TRBJ2-3, with unresolved D. V gave up 3 bases and J gave up 1 base, with 5 bases separating them. The CDR3 totals 13 residues. The germline gives CDR1 MNHNS, CDR2 SASEGT. The CDR3 region is CASSERGTDTQYF. CDR3 coding DNA: TGTGCCAGCAGTGAGCGCGGCACAGATACGCAGTATTTT.

The chain has TRBV10-3 and TRBJ2-1; unclear D gene. V shed 4 bases and J shed 5 bases, with 12 bases lying between them. Per the germline V gene, CDR1 is ENHRY and CDR2 is SYGVKD. The CDR3 runs 14 residues. The CDR3 loop is CAISGTEVNNEQFF. CDR3 DNA: TGTGCCATCAGTGGGACCGAAGTAAACAATGAGCAGTTCTTC.

The chain uses TRBV5-6 and TRBJ2-5; 7 bases align to TRBD1. With the DNA end fitting TRBJ2-7 better, the J assignment may be wrong. The CDR3 extends over 17 amino acids. Germline values: CDR1 SGHDT, CDR2 YYEEEE. The DNA for the CDR3 is TGTGCCAGCAGCTTCGCCCGGACAGGAAGGTGGGTCTACGAGCAGTACTTC. This codes for CASSFARTGRWVYEQYF.

This chain links TRBV5-6 with TRBJ1-4; no clear D. From germline, CDR1 is SGHDT and CDR2 YYEEEE. The CDR3 is made up of 18 amino acids. V was shortened by 1 base and J by 4 bases, with 20 bases between the two germline ends. The CDR3 sequence: CASSLPVVGSTHNEKLFF. The DNA of the CDR3 is TGTGCCAGCAGCTTGCCCGTGGTGGGGTCCACCCATAATGAAAAACTGTTTTTT.

The V gene is TRBV10-1, the J gene TRBJ2-5; D is possibly TRBD2 (6 bases). The V end lost 8 bases, the J end lost 5 bases, and 18 bases lay between the germline ends. Germline values: CDR1 WNHNN, CDR2 SYGVQD (reference sequence). This CDR3 is built from 14 residues. This chain's CDR3 is CASSPGGQRETQYF. The CDR3 DNA sequence: TGCGCCAGCTCCCCAGGAGGGCAGAGGGAGACCCAGTACTTC.

The chain links TRBV7-9 to TRBJ1-4, with D perhaps TRBD1 (6 bases). This CDR3 region has 19 residues. Per the germline V gene, CDR1 is SEHNR and CDR2 is FQNEAQ (reference sequence). Trimming removed 1 base from V and 5 bases from J, with 23 bases in between. The CDR3, as DNA: TGTGCCAGCAGCTTAGGGATGCATCCTCAGGGGCGCACAAATGAAAAACTGTTTTTT. It translates to CASSLGMHPQGRTNEKLFF.

This chain uses TRBV7-9 with TRBJ2-1; 9 nucleotides agree with TRBD2. The CDR3 length is 17 residues. The ends lost 5 bases at V and 3 bases at J; junction bases unmatched: 11. The germline V gene encodes CDR1 SEHNR and CDR2 FQNEAQ (reference sequence). The CDR3 DNA reads as TGTGCCAGCAGCCCACAGGGCGGGCGGGAGGGCTACAATGAGCAGTTCTTC. It specifies CASSPQGGREGYNEQFF.